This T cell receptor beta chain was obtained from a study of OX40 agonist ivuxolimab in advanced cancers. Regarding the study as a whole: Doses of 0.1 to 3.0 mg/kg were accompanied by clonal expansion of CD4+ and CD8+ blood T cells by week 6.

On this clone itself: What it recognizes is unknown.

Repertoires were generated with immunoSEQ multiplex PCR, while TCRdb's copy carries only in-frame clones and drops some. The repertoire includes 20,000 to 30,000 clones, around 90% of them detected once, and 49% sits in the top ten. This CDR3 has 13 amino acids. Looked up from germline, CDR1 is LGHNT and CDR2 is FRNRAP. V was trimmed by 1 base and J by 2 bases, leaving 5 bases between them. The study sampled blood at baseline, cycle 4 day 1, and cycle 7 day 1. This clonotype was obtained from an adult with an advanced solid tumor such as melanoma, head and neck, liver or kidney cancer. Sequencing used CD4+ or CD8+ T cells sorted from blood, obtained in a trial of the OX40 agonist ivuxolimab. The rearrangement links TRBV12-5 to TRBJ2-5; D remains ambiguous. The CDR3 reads CASGLDIQETQYF. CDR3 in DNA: TGTGCTAGTGGTTTGGACATTCAAGAGACCCAGTACTTC.